This TCR beta chain was profiled in a study of cytomegalovirus exposure and HLA in healthy donors. Trimming at V came to 3 bases and at J to 2 bases, leaving 9 bases not matched to a gene. This CDR3 has 17 residues. CDR1 and CDR2 (germline): SNHLY, FYNNEI. The PCR used 60 Vbeta and 13 Jbeta primers. The method was immunoSEQ multiplex PCR; TCRdb's version includes in-frame clones alone and lacks a portion of them. The table has roughly 260,000 clones, 84% seen once. The sequence was obtained from a woman in her forties in good health and CMV-seropositive. The V and J genes are TRBV2 and TRBJ2-3, with 9 bases matching TRBD2. The sequencing input was PBMCs. The CDR3 is CASSDNWREGNTDTQYF. CDR3 DNA sequence: TGTGCCAGCAGTGACAACTGGCGGGAGGGTAACACAGATACGCAGTATTTT.